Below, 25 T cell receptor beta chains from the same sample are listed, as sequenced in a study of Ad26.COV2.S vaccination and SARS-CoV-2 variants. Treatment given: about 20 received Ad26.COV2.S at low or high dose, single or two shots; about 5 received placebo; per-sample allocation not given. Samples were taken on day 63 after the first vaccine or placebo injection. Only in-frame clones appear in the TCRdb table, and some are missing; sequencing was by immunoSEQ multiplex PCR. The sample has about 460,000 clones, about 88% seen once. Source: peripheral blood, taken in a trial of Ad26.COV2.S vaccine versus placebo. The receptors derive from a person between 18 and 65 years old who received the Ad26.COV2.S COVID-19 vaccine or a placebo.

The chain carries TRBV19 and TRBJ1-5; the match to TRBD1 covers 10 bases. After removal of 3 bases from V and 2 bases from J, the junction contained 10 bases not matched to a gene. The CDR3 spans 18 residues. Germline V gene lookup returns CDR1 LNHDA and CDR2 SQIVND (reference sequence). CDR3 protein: CASSIRRTGGLRNQPQHF. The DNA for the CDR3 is TGTGCCAGTAGTATCCGAAGGACAGGGGGATTGCGCAATCAGCCCCAGCATTTT. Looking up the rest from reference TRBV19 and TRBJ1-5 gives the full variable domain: DGGITQSPKYLFRKEGQNVTLSCEQNLNHDAMYWYRQDPGQGLRLIYYSQIVNDFQKGDIAEGYSVSREKKESFPLTVTSAQKNPTAFYLCASSIRRTGGLRNQPQHFGDGTRLSIL.

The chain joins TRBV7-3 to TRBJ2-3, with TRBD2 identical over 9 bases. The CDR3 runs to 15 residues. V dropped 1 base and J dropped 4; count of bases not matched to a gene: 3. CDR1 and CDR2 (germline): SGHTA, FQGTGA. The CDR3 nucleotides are TGTGCCAGCAGCTTAATGGGACTAGCCGCAGATACGCAGTATTTT. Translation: CASSLMGLAADTQYF.

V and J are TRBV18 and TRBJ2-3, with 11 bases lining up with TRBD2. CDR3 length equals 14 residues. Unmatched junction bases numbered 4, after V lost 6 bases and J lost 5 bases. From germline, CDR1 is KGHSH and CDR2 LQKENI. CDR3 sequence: CASSSGLAVDTQYF. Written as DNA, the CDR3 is TGTGCCAGCTCTTCGGGACTAGCGGTAGATACGCAGTATTTT. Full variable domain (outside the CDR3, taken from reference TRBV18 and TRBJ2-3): NAGVMQNPRHLVRRRGQEARLRCSPMKGHSHVYWYRQLPEEGLKFMVYLQKENIIDESGMPKERFSAEFPKEGPSILRIQQVVRGDSAAYFCASSSGLAVDTQYFGPGTRLTVL.

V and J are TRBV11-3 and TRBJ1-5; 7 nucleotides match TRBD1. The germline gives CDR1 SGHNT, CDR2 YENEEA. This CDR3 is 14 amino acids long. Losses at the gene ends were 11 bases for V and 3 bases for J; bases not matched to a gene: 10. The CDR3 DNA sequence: TGTGCCGACCCGGGACAGAGGATCAATCAGCCCCAGCATTTT. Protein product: CADPGQRINQPQHF.

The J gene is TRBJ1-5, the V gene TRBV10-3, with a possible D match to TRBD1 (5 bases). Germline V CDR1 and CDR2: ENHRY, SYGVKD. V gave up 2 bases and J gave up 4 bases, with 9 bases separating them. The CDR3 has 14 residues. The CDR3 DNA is TGTGCCATCAGTGAGGGGGCCCTTAATCAGCCCCAGCATTTT. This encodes CAISEGALNQPQHF.

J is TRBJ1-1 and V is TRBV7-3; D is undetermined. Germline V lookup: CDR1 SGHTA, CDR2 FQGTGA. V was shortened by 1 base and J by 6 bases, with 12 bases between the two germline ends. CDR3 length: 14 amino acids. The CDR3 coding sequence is TGTGCCAGCAGCTTAAAGGGCAGCTCCCCTGAAGCTTTCTTT. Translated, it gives CASSLKGSSPEAFF.

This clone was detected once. The CDR3 bases are TGCGCCAGCAGCTTTATTGCAATGAACACTGAAGCTTTCTTT. It specifies CASSFIAMNTEAFF. The rearrangement joins TRBV5-1 to TRBJ1-1; the D is unclear. The V gene's germline CDR1 is SGHRS and CDR2 YFSETQ. The CDR3 sequence is 14 residues long. Trimming cost V 2 bases and J 0 bases, with 8 bases left between them.

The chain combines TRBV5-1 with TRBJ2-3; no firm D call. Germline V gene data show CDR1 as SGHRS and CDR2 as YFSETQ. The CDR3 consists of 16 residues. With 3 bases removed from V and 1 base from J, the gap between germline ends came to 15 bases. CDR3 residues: CASSSLSALGTDTQYF. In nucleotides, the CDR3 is TGCGCCAGCAGCTCCCTTTCCGCTCTGGGCACAGATACGCAGTATTTT. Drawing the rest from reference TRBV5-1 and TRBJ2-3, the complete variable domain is KAGVTQTPRYLIKTRGQQVTLSCSPISGHRSVSWYQQTPGQGLQFLFEYFSETQRNKGNFPGRFSGRQFSNSRSEMNVSTLELGDSALYLCASSSLSALGTDTQYFGPGTRLTVL.

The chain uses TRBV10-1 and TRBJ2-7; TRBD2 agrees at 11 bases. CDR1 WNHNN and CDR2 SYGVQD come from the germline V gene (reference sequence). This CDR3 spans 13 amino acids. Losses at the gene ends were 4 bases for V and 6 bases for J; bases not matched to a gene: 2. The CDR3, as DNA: TGCGCCAGCAGTGTAGCGGGAGGGAGCGAGCAGTACTTC. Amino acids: CASSVAGGSEQYF.

CDR3 bases: TGTGCCAGCAGCTTGGGACTGACCGGGACGGACTCTGGAAACACCATATATTTT. It codes for CASSLGLTGTDSGNTIYF. V is TRBV5-4 and J is TRBJ1-3, with TRBD1 as a possible D gene (5 bases). Germline CDR1 reads SGHNT; CDR2 reads YYREEE (reference sequence). The V end was cut by 0 bases, the J end by 0 bases, with 16 bases between. The CDR3 length is 18 residues.

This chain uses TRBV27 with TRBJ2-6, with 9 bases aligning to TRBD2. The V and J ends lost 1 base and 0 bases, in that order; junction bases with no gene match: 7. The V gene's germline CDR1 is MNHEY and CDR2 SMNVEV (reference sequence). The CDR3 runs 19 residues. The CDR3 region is CASSLWASGDRSGANVLTF. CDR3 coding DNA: TGTGCCAGCAGTTTATGGGCTAGCGGGGATCGCTCTGGGGCCAACGTCCTGACTTTC.

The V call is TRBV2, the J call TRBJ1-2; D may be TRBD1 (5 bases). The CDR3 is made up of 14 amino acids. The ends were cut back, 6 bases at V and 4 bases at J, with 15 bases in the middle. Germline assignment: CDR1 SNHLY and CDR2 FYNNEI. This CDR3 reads CASSPGTESYGYTF. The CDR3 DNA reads TGTGCCAGCAGCCCCGGGACCGAATCCTATGGCTACACCTTC. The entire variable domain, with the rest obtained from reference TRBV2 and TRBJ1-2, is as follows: EPEVTQTPSHQVTQMGQEVILRCVPISNHLYFYWYRQILGQKVEFLVSFYNNEISEKSEIFDDQFSVERPDGSNFTLKIRSTKLEDSAMYFCASSPGTESYGYTFGSGTRLTVV.

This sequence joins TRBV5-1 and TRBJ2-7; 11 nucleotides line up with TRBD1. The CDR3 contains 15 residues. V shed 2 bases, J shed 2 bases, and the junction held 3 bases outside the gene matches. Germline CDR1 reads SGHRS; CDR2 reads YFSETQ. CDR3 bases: TGCGCCAGCAGCTTCCCGGGACAGGGGGCCTACGAGCAGTACTTC. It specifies CASSFPGQGAYEQYF.

The CDR3 DNA is TGTGCCTGGAGGGACAGAGGAAACTATGGCTACACCTTC. It encodes CAWRDRGNYGYTF. V and J are TRBV30 and TRBJ1-2; tentatively, D is TRBD1 (6 bases). This CDR3 is built from 13 residues. V gave up 3 bases and J gave up 2 bases, with 10 bases separating them. CDR1 GTSNPN and CDR2 SVGIG come from the germline V gene (reference sequence). The complete variable domain, with remaining parts taken from reference TRBV30 and TRBJ1-2, reads SQTIHQWPATLVQPVGSPLSLECTVEGTSNPNLYWYRQAAGRGLQLLFYSVGIGQISSEVPQNLSASRPQDRQFILSSKKLLLSDSGFYLCAWRDRGNYGYTFGSGTRLTVV.

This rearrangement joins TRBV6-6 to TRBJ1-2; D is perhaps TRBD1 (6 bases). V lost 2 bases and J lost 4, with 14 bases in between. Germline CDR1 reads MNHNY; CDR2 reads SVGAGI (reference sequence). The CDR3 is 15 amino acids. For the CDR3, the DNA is TGTGCCAGCAGTTACCCGGGGGCGGCGAGCTATGGCTACACCTTC. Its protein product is CASSYPGAASYGYTF.

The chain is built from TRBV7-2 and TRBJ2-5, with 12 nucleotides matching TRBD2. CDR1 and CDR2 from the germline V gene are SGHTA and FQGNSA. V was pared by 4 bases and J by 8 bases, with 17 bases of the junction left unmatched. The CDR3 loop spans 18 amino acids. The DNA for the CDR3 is TGTGCCAGCAGCTCACCGGGACTAGCGGGCGGAGCCCTAGGAACCCAGTACTTC. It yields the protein CASSSPGLAGGALGTQYF.

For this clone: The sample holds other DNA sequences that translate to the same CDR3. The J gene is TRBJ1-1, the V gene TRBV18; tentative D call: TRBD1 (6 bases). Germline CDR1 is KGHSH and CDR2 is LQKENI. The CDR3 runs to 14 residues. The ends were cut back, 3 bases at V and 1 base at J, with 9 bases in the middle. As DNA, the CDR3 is TGTGCCAGCTCACCTAGACAGGAGAACACTGAAGCTTTCTTT. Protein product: CASSPRQENTEAFF.

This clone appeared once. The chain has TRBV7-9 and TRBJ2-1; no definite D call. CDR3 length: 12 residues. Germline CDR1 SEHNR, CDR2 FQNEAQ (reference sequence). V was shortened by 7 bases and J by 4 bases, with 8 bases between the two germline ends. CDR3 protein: CASMWQYNEQFF. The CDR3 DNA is TGTGCCAGCATGTGGCAGTACAATGAGCAGTTCTTC.

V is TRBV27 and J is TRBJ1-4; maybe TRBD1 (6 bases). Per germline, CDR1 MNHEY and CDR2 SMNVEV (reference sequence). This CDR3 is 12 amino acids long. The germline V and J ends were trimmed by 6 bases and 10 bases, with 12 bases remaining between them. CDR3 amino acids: CASRRGGGKLFF. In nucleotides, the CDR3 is TGTGCCAGCAGGCGGGGGGGCGGAAAACTGTTTTTT.

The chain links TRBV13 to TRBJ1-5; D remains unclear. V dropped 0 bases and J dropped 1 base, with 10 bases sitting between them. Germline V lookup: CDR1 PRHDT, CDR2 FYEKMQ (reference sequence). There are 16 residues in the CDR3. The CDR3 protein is CASSLGGRGSNQPQHF. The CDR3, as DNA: TGTGCCAGCAGCTTAGGCGGACGCGGCAGCAATCAGCCCCAGCATTTT.

CDR3 in DNA: TGTGCCAGCTCACCGAATACAGGGGTCGTCGCCGGGGAGCTGTTTTTT. Its translation is CASSPNTGVVAGELFF. The chain couples TRBV18 to TRBJ2-2; 7 bases are a match to TRBD1. V dropped 3 bases and J dropped 6; count of bases not matched to a gene: 10. The CDR3 totals 16 residues. Germline lookup yields CDR1 KGHSH and CDR2 LQKENI.

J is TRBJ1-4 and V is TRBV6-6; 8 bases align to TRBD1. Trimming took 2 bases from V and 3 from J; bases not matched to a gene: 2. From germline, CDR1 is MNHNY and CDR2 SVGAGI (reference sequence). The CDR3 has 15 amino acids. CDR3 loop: CASSYQGAANEKLFF. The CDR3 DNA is TGTGCCAGCAGTTACCAGGGGGCCGCTAATGAAAAACTGTTTTTT.

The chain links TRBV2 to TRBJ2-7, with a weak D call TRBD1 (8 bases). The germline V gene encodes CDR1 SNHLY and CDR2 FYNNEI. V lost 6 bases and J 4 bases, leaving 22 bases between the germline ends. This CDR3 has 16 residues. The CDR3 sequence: CASRQGGGLSYYEQYF. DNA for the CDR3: TGTGCCAGCAGACAGGGGGGGGGCCTATCCTATTACGAGCAGTACTTC.

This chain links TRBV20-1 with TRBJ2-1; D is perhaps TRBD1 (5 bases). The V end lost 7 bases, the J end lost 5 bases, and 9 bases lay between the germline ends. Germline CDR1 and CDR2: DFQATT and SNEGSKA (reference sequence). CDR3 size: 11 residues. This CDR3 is CSGRGNNEQFF. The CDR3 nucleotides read TGCAGTGGAAGGGGAAACAATGAGCAGTTCTTC.

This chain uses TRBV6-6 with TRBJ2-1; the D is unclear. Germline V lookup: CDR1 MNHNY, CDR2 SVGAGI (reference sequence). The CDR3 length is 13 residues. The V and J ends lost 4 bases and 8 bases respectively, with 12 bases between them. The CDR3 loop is CASSSRPSDEQFF. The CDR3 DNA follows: TGTGCCAGCAGTTCGAGGCCGAGCGATGAGCAGTTCTTC.